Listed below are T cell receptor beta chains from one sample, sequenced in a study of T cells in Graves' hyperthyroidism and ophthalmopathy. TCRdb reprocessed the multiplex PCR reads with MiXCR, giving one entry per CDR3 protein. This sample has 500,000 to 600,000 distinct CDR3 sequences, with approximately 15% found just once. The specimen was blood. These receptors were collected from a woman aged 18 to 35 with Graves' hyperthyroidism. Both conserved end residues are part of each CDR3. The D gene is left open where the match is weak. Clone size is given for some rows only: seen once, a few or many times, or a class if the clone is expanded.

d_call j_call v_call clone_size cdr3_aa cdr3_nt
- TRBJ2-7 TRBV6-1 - CASSEVEGQGIPF TGTGCCAGCAGTGAAGTTGAAGGGCAGGGGATCCCCTTC
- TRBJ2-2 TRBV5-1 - CASSLSQLGELFF TGCGCCAGCAGCTTGTCCCAGCTCGGGGAGCTGTTTTTT
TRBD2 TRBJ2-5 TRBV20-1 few CSAHSGVRETQYF TGCAGTGCTCACAGCGGGGTACGAGAGACCCAGTACTTC
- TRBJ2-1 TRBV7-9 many CASSLRGEQFF TGTGCCAGCAGCTTGAGGGGGGAGCAGTTCTTC
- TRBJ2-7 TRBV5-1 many CASSFGDEQYF TGCGCCAGCAGCTTTGGGGACGAGCAGTACTTC
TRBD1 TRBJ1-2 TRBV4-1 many CASSQEGQGGYGYTF TGCGCCAGCAGCCAAGAGGGACAGGGCGGCTATGGCTACACCTTC
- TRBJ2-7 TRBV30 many CAWRGLGDSYEQYF TGTGCCTGGAGGGGCCTAGGGGACTCCTACGAGCAGTACTTC
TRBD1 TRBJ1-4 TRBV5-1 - CASNRQGDEKLFF TGCGCCAGCAACCGACAGGGGGATGAAAAACTGTTTTTT
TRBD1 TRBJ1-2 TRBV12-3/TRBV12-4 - CASSSGTARYGYTF TGTGCCAGCAGTTCAGGGACAGCGCGCTATGGCTACACCTTC
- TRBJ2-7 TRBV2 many CASSEAEDEQYF TGTGCCAGCAGTGAAGCCGAGGACGAGCAGTACTTC
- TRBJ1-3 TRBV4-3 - CASSQELTGNTIYF TGCGCCAGCAGCCAAGAGTTGACGGGAAACACCATATATTTT
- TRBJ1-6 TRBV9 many CASSSDMISNSPLHF TGTGCCAGCAGCTCGGACATGATCTCCAATTCACCCCTCCACTTT
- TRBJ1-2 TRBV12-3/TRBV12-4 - CASSWGQRPNYGYTF TGTGCCAGCAGTTGGGGGCAACGGCCAAACTATGGCTACACCTTC
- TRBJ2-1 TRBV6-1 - CASNPNPLIGENLNNEQFF TGTGCCAGCAACCCAAACCCACTCATTGGGGAAAATTTGAACAATGAGCAGTTCTTC
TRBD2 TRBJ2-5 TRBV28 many CASSSTTSGRSGETQYF TGTGCCAGCAGTTCCACTACTAGCGGGAGAAGTGGAGAGACCCAGTACTTC
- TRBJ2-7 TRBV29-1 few CSVVFRDAGHEQYF TGCAGCGTTGTATTTAGGGACGCAGGCCACGAGCAGTACTTC
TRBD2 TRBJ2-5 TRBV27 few CASSSGTSNQETQYF TGTGCCAGCAGTTCCGGGACTAGCAACCAAGAGACCCAGTACTTC
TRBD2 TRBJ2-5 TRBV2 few CASRSSGGASKTQYF TGTGCCAGCAGATCGAGCGGGGGGGCCTCAAAGACCCAGTACTTC
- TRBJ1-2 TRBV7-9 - CASRNRDVGFNYGYTF TGTGCCAGCAGGAACCGGGACGTAGGTTTCAACTATGGCTACACCTTC
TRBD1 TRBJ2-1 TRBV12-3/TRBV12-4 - CASSLGQGMGEQFF TGTGCCAGCAGTTTAGGACAGGGGATGGGTGAGCAGTTCTTC
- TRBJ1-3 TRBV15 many CATSRELPPWGIDTIYF TGTGCCACCAGCAGAGAGTTGCCGCCTTGGGGGATAGACACCATATATTTT
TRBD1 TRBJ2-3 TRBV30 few CAWSVGQGNTDTQYF TGTGCCTGGAGTGTCGGACAGGGGAACACAGATACGCAGTATTTT
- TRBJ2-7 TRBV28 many CATRGGSLYEQYF TGTGCCACGAGGGGCGGGTCCCTCTACGAGCAGTACTTC
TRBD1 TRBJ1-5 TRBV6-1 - CASRQYRGNQPQHF TGTGCCAGCAGACAATACAGGGGGAATCAGCCCCAGCATTTT
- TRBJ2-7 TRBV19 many CASSIVGAEAYEQYF TGTGCCAGTAGTATAGTGGGTGCGGAGGCCTACGAGCAGTACTTC
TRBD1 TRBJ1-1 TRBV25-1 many CASSDDGQGTVHFAGTEAFF TGTGCCAGCAGTGACGACGGACAGGGAACGGTCCATTTTGCGGGCACTGAAGCTTTCTTT
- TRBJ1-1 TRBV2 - CASDVNTVNTEAFF TGTGCCAGCGACGTAAATACAGTGAACACTGAAGCTTTCTTT
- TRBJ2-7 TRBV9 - CASSVGDASYEQYF TGTGCCAGCAGCGTAGGGGACGCCTCCTACGAGCAGTACTTC